A single T cell receptor beta chain is shown here with its context. Gene names are the mouse ones. The read terminates 4 residues ahead of where the CDR3 ends, so the germline J gene completes it. The data were obtained in a study of CD8+ T cells in alopecia areata. The germline gives CDR1 NSQYPW, CDR2 LRSPGD (reference sequence). This CDR3 has 17 amino acids. V lost 1 base and J lost 0; bases outside the gene matches: 4. Sequencing used cDNA as its template, made by extracting RNA and reverse transcribing it. The table came from immunoSEQ multiplex PCR; TCRdb's copy has only in-frame clones and leaves some out. The repertoire consists of around 100,000 clones, none detected only once.

The sequence came from a C3H/HeJ mouse with alopecia areata. This line is of MHC haplotype H2-k. The sequenced material came from lesional skin. The chain recombines TRBV1 with TRBJ1-4; 8 bases agree with TRBD1. The CDR3 protein is CTCSAADRALSNERLFF. The sequenced CDR3 bases are TGCACCTGCAGTGCAGCGGACAGGGCCCTTTCCAACGAA.